Listed below are T cell receptor beta chains from one sample, sequenced in a study of blood T cell repertoires in COVID-19. TCRdb's table, derived via immunoSEQ multiplex PCR, lists solely in-frame clones and lacks some. Of about 170,000 clones detected, roughly 85% appear once; the ten largest clones hold approximately 3%. Sequencing used peripheral blood. These receptors came from a human donor with acute or convalescent COVID-19. The donor label of this sample is uncertain. CDR3s include the opening cysteine and the closing phenylalanine or tryptophan. The D gene is left open where the match is weak. Clone size appears in some rows only: once, few, many, or a class for an expanded clone.

>TRBJ1-1|.|.|TRBV19
TGTGCCAGTACCCCCCTAACTGGGGGGAAGAACACTGAAGCTTTCTTT
CASTPLTGGKNTEAFF
>TRBJ1-1|.|.|TRBV7-9
TGTGCCAGCAGCCGCCAGGGTGGGGCGGGAACTGAAGCTTTCTTT
CASSRQGGAGTEAFF
>TRBJ1-1|few|.|TRBV7-2
TGTGCCAGCAGCTTCATTCAGCAGGGAGAAGCTTTCTTT
CASSFIQQGEAFF
>TRBJ2-7|.|TRBD1|TRBV20-1
TGCAGTGCTAGTCTGGGACAGGCTCGTCGCGAGCAGTACTTC
CSASLGQARREQYF
>TRBJ2-5|.|TRBD2|TRBV11-3
TGTGCCAGCAGCTTAGGGGCCGGGAGGGAAAAAGAGACCCAGTACTTC
CASSLGAGREKETQYF
>TRBJ1-2|.|TRBD1|TRBV5-5
TGTGCCACCACACTACAGGGACAGGGGGCGTGGGGCTACACCTTC
CATTLQGQGAWGYTF
>TRBJ2-4|.|.|TRBV6-6
TGTGCCAGCAGCGTCGCTGGGGGGAACATTCAGTACTTC
CASSVAGGNIQYF
>TRBJ2-1|.|TRBD2|TRBV9
TGTGCCAGCAGCGTAAGACTAGCGGGGACCTACAATGAGCAGTTCTTC
CASSVRLAGTYNEQFF
>TRBJ2-1|few|TRBD1|TRBV28
TGTGCCAGCAGTTTTGAGAGCCAGGGGGCAAACAATGAGCAGTTCTTC
CASSFESQGANNEQFF
>TRBJ2-7|once|TRBD1|TRBV24-1
TGTGCCACCATGGGGACAGCTACGTCCTACGAGCAGTACTTC
CATMGTATSYEQYF
>TRBJ1-5|.|.|TRBV28
TGTGCCAGCAGTCCTCCCGGACAGAGGCCCCAGCATTTT
CASSPPGQRPQHF
>TRBJ1-1|.|TRBD1|TRBV27
TGTGCCAGCAGCCCGCATGGGTTTCAGGGGGCGCGTGGGACTGAAGCTTTCTTT
CASSPHGFQGARGTEAFF
>TRBJ1-1|.|.|TRBV7-8
TGTGCCAGCAGCTTAGAATGGGGGGGTAGCACTGAAGCTTTCTTT
CASSLEWGGSTEAFF
>TRBJ2-1|once|TRBD1|TRBV2
TGTGCCAGCGTAGCAAGGACAGGGACCTACAATGAGCAGTTCTTC
CASVARTGTYNEQFF
>TRBJ2-5|.|.|TRBV5-6
TGTGCCAGCAGCTTGGCTGGTGGCAGGGTAATAGAGACCCAGTACTTC
CASSLAGGRVIETQYF
>TRBJ2-3|few|.|TRBV6-5
TGTGCCAGCATGGCAGGTTGGGCCCGCACAGATACGCAGTATTTT
CASMAGWARTDTQYF